Ten or more counts support the clone carrying this TCR beta chain. Antigen specificity is unknown. The source of the sample is a study of T cells in Graves' hyperthyroidism and ophthalmopathy. Whole-study context: Once the initial diagnosis was made, peripheral blood was obtained before any treatment.

Study results and caveats: The authors' 13 V-J model separated ophthalmopathy from stable hyperthyroidism.

Researchers took RNA transcripts and amplified the TCR beta CDR3 regions from them. The primer set for the first-round RT-PCR of the TCR CDR3 was HTBI. TCRdb reanalysed the multiplex PCR reads using MiXCR and keeps one entry per CDR3 protein. The sample has about 360,000 distinct CDR3 sequences, about 15% seen once. This CDR3 is built from 14 residues. V lost 4 bases to trimming and J lost 1 base; unmatched junction nucleotides: 3. Germline CDR1 and CDR2: SNHLY and FYNNEI. Blood from later-ophthalmopathy patients was taken at first hyperthyroidism diagnosis. The PBMCs studied were ones that came from 10 ml fresh peripheral blood.

The V and J genes are TRBV2 and TRBJ1-1, with 7 bases lining up with TRBD1. The TCR comes from a woman between 18 and 29 years old with Graves' hyperthyroidism that later progressed to Graves' ophthalmopathy. The sequencing input was blood. The CDR3 bases are TGTGCCAGCAGTGCTCGGGACAGGAACACTGAAGCTTTCTTT. It specifies CASSARDRNTEAFF. Combining the CDR3 with reference TRBV2 and TRBJ1-1 gives the whole variable domain EPEVTQTPSHQVTQMGQEVILRCVPISNHLYFYWYRQILGQKVEFLVSFYNNEISEKSEIFDDQFSVERPDGSNFTLKIRSTKLEDSAMYFCASSARDRNTEAFFGQGTRLTVV.